The following is a TCR beta chain sequence with its context. The sample holds other DNA sequences that translate to the same CDR3. The table came from immunoSEQ multiplex PCR; TCRdb's copy has only in-frame clones and leaves some out. The data show roughly 680,000 clones, more than 70% seen once. The CDR3 contains 11 residues. Germline values: CDR1 SEHNR, CDR2 FQNEAQ (reference sequence). Trimming cost V 3 bases and J 5 bases, with 2 bases left between them. This specimen comes from a study of Ad26.COV2.S vaccination and SARS-CoV-2 variants. Treatment specified: roughly 20 received Ad26.COV2.S at low or high dose, single or two shots; roughly five received placebo; per-sample allocation not given. Samples were taken on day 63 after the first vaccine or placebo injection.

The sequencing used peripheral blood, collected in a trial of Ad26.COV2.S vaccine versus placebo. The source of this sequence is a person aged 18-60 years who received the Ad26.COV2.S COVID-19 vaccine or a placebo. V usage is TRBV7-9 and J usage is TRBJ2-1; the D is unclear. CDR3 DNA: TGTGCCAGCAGCTTCAACAATGAGCAGTTCTTC. This translates into CASSFNNEQFF.